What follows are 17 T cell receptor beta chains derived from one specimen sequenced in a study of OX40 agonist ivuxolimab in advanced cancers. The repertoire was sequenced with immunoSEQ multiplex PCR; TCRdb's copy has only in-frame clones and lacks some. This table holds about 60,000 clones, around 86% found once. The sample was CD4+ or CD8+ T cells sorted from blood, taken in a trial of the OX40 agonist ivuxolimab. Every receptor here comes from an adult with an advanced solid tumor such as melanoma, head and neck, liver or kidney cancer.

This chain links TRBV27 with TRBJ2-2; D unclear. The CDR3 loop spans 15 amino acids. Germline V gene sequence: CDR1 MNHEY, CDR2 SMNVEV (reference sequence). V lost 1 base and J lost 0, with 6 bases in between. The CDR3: CASSLLQANTGELFF. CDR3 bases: TGTGCCAGCAGTTTATTACAAGCGAACACCGGGGAGCTGTTTTTT.

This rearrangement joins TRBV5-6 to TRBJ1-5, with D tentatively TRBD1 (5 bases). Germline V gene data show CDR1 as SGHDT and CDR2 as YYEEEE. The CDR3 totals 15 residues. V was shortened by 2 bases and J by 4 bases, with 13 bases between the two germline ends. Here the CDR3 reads CASSFGGAVNQPQHF. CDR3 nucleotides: TGTGCCAGCAGCTTTGGAGGGGCGGTAAATCAGCCCCAGCATTTT.

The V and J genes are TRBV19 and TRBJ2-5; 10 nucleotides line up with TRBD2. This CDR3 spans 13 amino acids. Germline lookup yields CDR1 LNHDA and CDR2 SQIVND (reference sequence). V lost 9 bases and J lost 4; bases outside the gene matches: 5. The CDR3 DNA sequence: TGTGCCAGCAAATCTAGCGGGAGAGAGACCCAGTACTTC. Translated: CASKSSGRETQYF.

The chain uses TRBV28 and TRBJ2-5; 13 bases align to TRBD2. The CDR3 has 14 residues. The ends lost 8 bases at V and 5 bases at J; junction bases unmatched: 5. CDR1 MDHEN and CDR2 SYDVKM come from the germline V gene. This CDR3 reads CASELAGGPETQYF. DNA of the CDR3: TGTGCCAGCGAACTAGCGGGGGGGCCGGAGACCCAGTACTTC.

CDR3 loop: CASSPFTEAFF. The CDR3 nucleotides are TGTGCCAGCAGCCCCTTCACTGAAGCTTTCTTT. The chain carries TRBV7-8 and TRBJ1-1; D uncertain. Per germline, CDR1 SGHVS and CDR2 FQNEAQ. V dropped 5 bases and J dropped 4 bases, with 5 bases sitting between them. The CDR3 consists of 11 residues. The variable domain in full, completed from reference TRBV7-8 and TRBJ1-1, reads GAGVSQSPRYKVAKRGQDVALRCDPISGHVSLFWYQQALGQGPEFLTYFQNEAQLDKSGLPSDRFFAERPEGSVSTLKIQRTQQEDSAVYLCASSPFTEAFFGQGTRLTVV.

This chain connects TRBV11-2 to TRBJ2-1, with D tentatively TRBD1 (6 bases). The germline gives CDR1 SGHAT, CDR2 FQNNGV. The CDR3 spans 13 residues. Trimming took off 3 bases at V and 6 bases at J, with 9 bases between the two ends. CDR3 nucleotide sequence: TGTGCCAGCAGCTTGACACAGGGCAATGAGCAGTTCTTC. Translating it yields CASSLTQGNEQFF.

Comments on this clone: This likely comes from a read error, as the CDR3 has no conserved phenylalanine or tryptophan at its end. As DNA, the CDR3 is TGTGCCAGCAGCTTAGGAGGGACCCACGGAAATTCACCCCTCCACCTT. As protein: CASSLGGTHGNSPLHL. The chain uses TRBV13 and TRBJ1-6, with D tentatively TRBD1 (5 bases). Trimming pared 0 bases from V and 7 bases from J, leaving 13 bases between. Per the germline V gene, CDR1 is PRHDT and CDR2 is FYEKMQ (reference sequence). The CDR3 totals 16 residues.

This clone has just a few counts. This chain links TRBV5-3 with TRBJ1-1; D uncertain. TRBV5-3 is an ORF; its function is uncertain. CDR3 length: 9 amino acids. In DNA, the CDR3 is TGTGCGAGCCCCCGGGAAGCTTTCTTT. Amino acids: CASPREAFF.

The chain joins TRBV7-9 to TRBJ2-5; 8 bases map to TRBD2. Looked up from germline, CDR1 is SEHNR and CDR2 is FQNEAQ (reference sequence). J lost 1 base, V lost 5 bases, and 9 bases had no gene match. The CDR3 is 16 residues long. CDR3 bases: TGTGCCAGCAGCCCCCCCCAAGCGGGGGTCCAAGAGACCCAGTACTTC. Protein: CASSPPQAGVQETQYF.

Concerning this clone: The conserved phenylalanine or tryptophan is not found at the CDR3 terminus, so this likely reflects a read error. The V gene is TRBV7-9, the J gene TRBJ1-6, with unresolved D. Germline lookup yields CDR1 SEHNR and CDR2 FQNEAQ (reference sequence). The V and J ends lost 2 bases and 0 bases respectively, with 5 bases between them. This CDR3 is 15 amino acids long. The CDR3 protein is CASSLSYSYNSPLHL. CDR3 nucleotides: TGTGCCAGCAGCTTATCCTACTCCTATAATTCACCCCTCCACCTT.

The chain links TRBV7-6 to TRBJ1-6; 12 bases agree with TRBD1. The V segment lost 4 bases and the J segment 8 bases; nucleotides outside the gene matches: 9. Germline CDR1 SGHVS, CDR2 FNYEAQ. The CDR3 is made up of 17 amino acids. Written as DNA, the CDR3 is TGTGCCAGCAGCTCCTCACCGGGACAGGGGGCGGATTCACCCCTCCACTTT. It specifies CASSSSPGQGADSPLHF.

CDR3 in amino acids: CASSPTGGSYEQYF. The CDR3 coding sequence is TGTGCCAGCAGCCCGACAGGGGGGTCCTACGAGCAGTACTTC. V is TRBV11-2 and J is TRBJ2-7; TRBD1 matches at 9 bases. Germline trimming cut 5 bases from V and 1 base from J; bases unmatched to any gene: 3. The germline V gene has CDR1 SGHAT and CDR2 FQNNGV. The CDR3 has 14 amino acids.

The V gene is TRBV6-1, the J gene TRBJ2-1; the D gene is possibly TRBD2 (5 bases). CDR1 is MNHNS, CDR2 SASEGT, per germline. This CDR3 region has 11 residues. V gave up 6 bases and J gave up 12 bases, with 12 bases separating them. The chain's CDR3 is CASSESGWQFF. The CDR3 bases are TGTGCCAGCAGCGAATCGGGGTGGCAGTTCTTC.

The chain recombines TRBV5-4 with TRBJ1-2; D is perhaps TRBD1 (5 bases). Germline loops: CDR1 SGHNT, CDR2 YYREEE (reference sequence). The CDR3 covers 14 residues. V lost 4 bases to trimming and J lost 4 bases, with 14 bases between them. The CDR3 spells CASSLPTVIYGYTF. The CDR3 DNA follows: TGTGCCAGCAGCCTCCCGACAGTAATCTATGGCTACACCTTC.

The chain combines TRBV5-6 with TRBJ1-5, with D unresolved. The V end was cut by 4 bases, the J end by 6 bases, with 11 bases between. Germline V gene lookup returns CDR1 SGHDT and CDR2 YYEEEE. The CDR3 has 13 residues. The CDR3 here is CASSLGWGQPQHF. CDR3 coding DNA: TGTGCCAGCAGCCTCGGATGGGGTCAGCCCCAGCATTTT.

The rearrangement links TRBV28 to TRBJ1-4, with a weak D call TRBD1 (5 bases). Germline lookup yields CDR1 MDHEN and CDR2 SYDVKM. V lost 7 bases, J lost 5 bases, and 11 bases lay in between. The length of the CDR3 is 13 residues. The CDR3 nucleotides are TGTGCCAGCAAGGGACGGGCGAATGAAAAACTGTTTTTT. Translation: CASKGRANEKLFF.

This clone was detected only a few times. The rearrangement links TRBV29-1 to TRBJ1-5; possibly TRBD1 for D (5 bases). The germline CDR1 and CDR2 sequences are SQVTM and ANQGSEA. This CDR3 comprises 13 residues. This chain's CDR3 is CSRQGGINQPQHF. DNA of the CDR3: TGCAGTCGGCAGGGCGGGATCAATCAGCCCCAGCATTTT.